The clone carrying this TCR beta chain was counted a few times. This sample is part of a study of T cells in Graves' hyperthyroidism and ophthalmopathy. About the study: Peripheral blood collection took place at initial diagnosis, before any treatment.

TCR beta CDR3 regions were amplified from RNA transcripts. The HTBI primer set served for first-round RT-PCR of the TCR CDR3. TCRdb analysed the multiplex PCR reads with MiXCR anew, one entry per CDR3 protein. Here the sample spans hundreds of thousands of distinct CDR3 sequences, 20% to 25% being singletons. Disease lasting under 3 months, a NOSPECS grade of at least 4, and a Clinical Activity Score of at least 3 were features of the ophthalmopathy patients. Patients were excluded because of uncontrolled infection, other autoimmune disease, pregnancy or lactation. Fresh peripheral blood, 9.5 to 10 ml of it, supplied the PBMCs. The sample taken for sequencing was blood. This sequence originates from a man under 40 with Graves' ophthalmopathy.

DNA of the CDR3: TGTGCCAGCAGCAGAGGGAAGGATAATTCACCCCTCCACTTT. Translating it yields CASSRGKDNSPLHF. The chain couples TRBV4-2 to TRBJ1-6; D not certain. The germline V gene has CDR1 LGHNA and CDR2 YNFKEQ. Trimming shortened V by 5 bases and J by 5 bases, and 10 bases separated the two germline ends. This CDR3 has 14 residues.